Below, 10 T cell receptor beta chains from the same sample are listed, as sequenced in a study of T cells in Graves' hyperthyroidism and ophthalmopathy. Amplified TCR beta CDR3 regions came from RNA transcripts. TCR CDR3 underwent first-round RT-PCR with the HTBI primer set. Each CDR3 protein is one row after TCRdb ran MiXCR on the multiplex PCR reads. This sample has roughly 510,000 distinct CDR3 sequences, with 46% found just once. The source material was peripheral blood or thyroid tissue (not recorded which). The receptor set was obtained from an adult woman with Graves' disease, either hyperthyroidism or ophthalmopathy (not recorded which).

This clonotype was seen many times. The chain links TRBV29-1 to TRBJ2-5; D remains unclear. Trimming left V 2 bases short and J 6 bases short, with 13 bases between. The CDR3 spans 13 residues. In germline, CDR1 is SQVTM, CDR2 ANQGSEA. The DNA for the CDR3 is TGCAGCGTTGAAATCCTGGGGTCACAGACCCAGTACTTC. This translates into CSVEILGSQTQYF. Filled out from reference TRBV29-1 and TRBJ2-5, the complete variable domain reads SAVISQKPSRDICQRGTSLTIQCQVDSQVTMMFWYRQQPGQSLTLIATANQGSEATYESGFVIDKFPISRPNLTFSTLTVSNMSPEDSSIYLCSVEILGSQTQYFGPGTRLLVL.

Details on this clonotype: A junction boundary mismatches the germline segment, possibly from a read error. This chain joins TRBV2 and TRBJ1-5; D perhaps matches TRBD1 (6 bases). The CDR3 totals 15 residues. Germline CDR1 is SNHLY and CDR2 is FYNNEI. CDR3 nucleotides: TGTGCCAGCAGTAGACAGGCTTATAGCAATCACCCCCAGCATTTT. The encoded protein is CASSRQAYSNHPQHF.

This clonotype was found many times. The chain carries TRBV7-9 and TRBJ2-7; a weak D match, TRBD2 (6 bases). Trimming stripped 5 bases from V and 0 bases from J, with 11 bases between. CDR3 length equals 14 residues. Germline V lookup: CDR1 SEHNR, CDR2 FQNEAQ (reference sequence). In DNA form, the CDR3 reads TGTGCCAGCAGCCCTGCGGGGATCTCCTACGAGCAGTACTTC. The encoded protein is CASSPAGISYEQYF.

This rearrangement joins TRBV7-9 to TRBJ1-1; D might be TRBD1 (5 bases). The germline gives CDR1 SEHNR, CDR2 FQNEAQ (reference sequence). The CDR3 is 15 residues long. The ends were cut back, 7 bases at V and 4 bases at J, with 19 bases in the middle. This chain's CDR3 is CASTSGPLTLTEAFF. CDR3 nucleotides: TGTGCCAGCACCTCGGGGCCCCTCACACTCACTGAAGCTTTCTTT.

This rearrangement joins TRBV19 to TRBJ2-7, with D unresolved. Trimming shortened V by 3 bases and J by 3 bases, and 9 bases separated the two germline ends. The CDR3 spans 13 residues. Germline CDR1 is LNHDA and CDR2 is SQIVND (reference sequence). The CDR3 here is CASSIDGGYEQYF. The CDR3 bases are TGTGCCAGTAGTATTGATGGCGGCTACGAGCAGTACTTC.

The chain employs TRBV29-1 and TRBJ1-2; D is ambiguous. The germline V gene has CDR1 SQVTM and CDR2 ANQGSEA. The CDR3 has 13 residues. The V end was cut by 0 bases, the J end by 5 bases, with 10 bases between. The CDR3 nucleotides are TGCAGCGTTGAAGATGACGGAACATATGGCTACACCTTC. Residues: CSVEDDGTYGYTF.

This clonotype has just a few counts. J is TRBJ1-1 and V is TRBV29-1, with D possibly TRBD1 on 6 matching bases. From germline, CDR1 is SQVTM and CDR2 ANQGSEA. Deletions cut 5 bases from V and 6 bases from J, with 13 bases between. The CDR3 covers 12 residues. This CDR3 is CSVTTGTPEAFF. CDR3 nucleotide sequence: TGCAGCGTTACTACAGGGACCCCTGAAGCTTTCTTT.

This clonotype was counted many times. The rearrangement links TRBV7-3 to TRBJ2-6; no reliable D call. The germline CDR1 and CDR2 sequences are SGHTA and FQGTGA. The V and J ends lost 6 bases and 2 bases respectively, with 5 bases between them. The CDR3 spans 13 residues. Here the CDR3 DNA reads TGTGCCAGCAGTCAGCCTGGGGCCAACGTCCTGACTTTC. This translates into CASSQPGANVLTF.

This chain uses TRBV7-2 with TRBJ2-2, with D maybe TRBD1 (6 bases). Trimming cost V 4 bases and J 3 bases, with 18 bases left between them. Germline CDR1 reads SGHTA; CDR2 reads FQGNSA. The CDR3 totals 17 residues. CDR3 in amino acids: CASSSSGVHGYTGELFF. Here the CDR3 DNA reads TGTGCCAGCAGCTCCTCAGGGGTTCATGGCTACACCGGGGAGCTGTTTTTT.

This clonotype was seen ten or more times. This chain links TRBV7-9 with TRBJ2-5; 8 bases line up with TRBD1. The CDR3 is 14 amino acids. In germline, CDR1 is SEHNR, CDR2 FQNEAQ (reference sequence). With 4 bases clipped from V and 4 bases from J, the junction kept 5 bases outside the gene matches. CDR3 DNA sequence: TGTGCCAGCAGCTCGACAGGGGCCTTAGAGACCCAGTACTTC. Translation gives CASSSTGALETQYF.